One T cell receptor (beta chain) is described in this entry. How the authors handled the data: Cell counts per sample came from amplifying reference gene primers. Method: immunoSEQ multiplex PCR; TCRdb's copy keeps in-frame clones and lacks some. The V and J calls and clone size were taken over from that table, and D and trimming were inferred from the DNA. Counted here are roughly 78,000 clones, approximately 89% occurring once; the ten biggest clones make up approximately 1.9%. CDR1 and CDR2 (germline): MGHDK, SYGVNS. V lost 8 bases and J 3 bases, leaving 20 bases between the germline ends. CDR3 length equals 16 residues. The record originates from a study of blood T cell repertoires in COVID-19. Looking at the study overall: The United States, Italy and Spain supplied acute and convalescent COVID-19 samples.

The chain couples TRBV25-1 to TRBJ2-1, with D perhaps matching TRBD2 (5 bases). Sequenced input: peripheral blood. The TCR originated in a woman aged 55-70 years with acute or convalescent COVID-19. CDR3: CASSPSSRVVYNEQFF. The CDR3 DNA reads TGTGCCAGCTCCCCCTCTTCGCGGGTGGTCTACAATGAGCAGTTCTTC.